Each of the 27 T cell receptor beta chains below was sequenced from the same sample in a study of beta chain features in type 1 diabetes. Isolated RNA was reverse transcribed in full, so expressed TCRB transcripts were sequenced. Generated by immunoSEQ multiplex PCR, the TCRdb table keeps only in-frame clones and is missing some. The sample records about 220,000 clones, about a tenth being singletons. The sequenced sample was central memory CD4+ T cells from blood. The origin of the receptors is a man younger than 30 in good health.

The chain carries TRBV7-6 and TRBJ2-5, with TRBD2 matching 10 bases. Unmatched junction bases numbered 9, after V lost 2 bases and J lost 0 bases. Germline V gene sequence: CDR1 SGHVS, CDR2 FNYEAQ. This CDR3 comprises 18 residues. The CDR3 region has the DNA TGTGCCAGCAGCTTAATGACTAGCGGGCCGGAATACCAAGAGACCCAGTACTTC. The encoded protein is CASSLMTSGPEYQETQYF.

The chain has TRBV7-2 and TRBJ2-5; D gene uncertain. Germline values: CDR1 SGHTA, CDR2 FQGNSA. Trimming stripped 5 bases from V and 2 bases from J, with 9 bases between. CDR3 length: 13 residues. The CDR3 is CASSIRRQETQYF. CDR3 DNA: TGTGCCAGCAGCATACGACGGCAAGAGACCCAGTACTTC.

There are a few counts of this clone. The chain is built from TRBV2 and TRBJ2-1; D unclear. The ends were cut back, 3 bases at V and 4 bases at J, with 7 bases in the middle. Germline CDR1 is SNHLY and CDR2 is FYNNEI. The CDR3 consists of 13 residues. The CDR3 is CASSDWKYNEQFF. The CDR3 DNA reads as TGTGCCAGCAGTGACTGGAAATACAATGAGCAGTTCTTC.

There are many counts of this clone. The identical CDR3 is also encoded by other nucleotide sequences in the sample. In DNA, the CDR3 is TGTGCCAGCAGCTTAGCCCTAGCGGGTACCTACAATGAGCAGTTCTTC. This sequence encodes CASSLALAGTYNEQFF. This chain links TRBV7-9 with TRBJ2-1; 8 bases agree with TRBD2. This CDR3 is built from 16 residues. The germline gives CDR1 SEHNR, CDR2 FQNEAQ (reference sequence). The V segment lost 0 bases and the J segment 2 bases; nucleotides outside the gene matches: 3.

V and J are TRBV13 and TRBJ2-2; TRBD1 matches at 9 bases. The CDR3 has 15 amino acids. V was clipped by 5 bases and J by 4 bases; unmatched bases: 5. CDR1 and CDR2 from the germline V gene are PRHDT and FYEKMQ (reference sequence). CDR3 region: CASSPGQGVTGELFF. CDR3 DNA: TGTGCCAGCAGCCCGGGACAGGGAGTCACCGGGGAGCTGTTTTTT.

This clone occurred a few times. In DNA, the CDR3 is TGTGCCTGGGTGGGGCAGGACTCCTACGAGCAGTACTTC. Protein sequence: CAWVGQDSYEQYF. This chain links TRBV30 with TRBJ2-7; TRBD1 is a possible D gene (5 bases). The ends were cut back, 5 bases at V and 0 bases at J, with 11 bases in the middle. Germline CDR1 reads GTSNPN; CDR2 reads SVGIG (reference sequence). This CDR3 is built from 13 residues.

This clone occurred a few times. V usage is TRBV30 and J usage is TRBJ1-4; 9 bases are a match to TRBD1. V was clipped by 5 bases and J by 8 bases; unmatched bases: 6. The germline CDR1 and CDR2 sequences are GTSNPN and SVGIG (reference sequence). CDR3 length: 13 residues. The CDR3: CAWVRDRDEKLFF. For the CDR3, the DNA is TGTGCCTGGGTCCGGGACAGGGACGAAAAACTGTTTTTT.

The table lists this clone with a few counts. The V gene is TRBV7-2, the J gene TRBJ2-7; D is uncertain. This CDR3 region has 12 residues. Trimming took 5 bases from V and 4 from J, leaving 9 bases between them. Germline V gives CDR1 SGHTA, CDR2 FQGNSA. The CDR3 bases are TGTGCCAGCAGCGCAACCTATTACGAGCAGTACTTC. Protein product: CASSATYYEQYF. The full variable domain, its missing parts supplied by reference TRBV7-2 and TRBJ2-7, is GAGVSQSPSNKVTEKGKDVELRCDPISGHTALYWYRQSLGQGLEFLIYFQGNSAPDKSGLPSDRFSAERTGGSVSTLTIQRTQQEDSAVYLCASSATYYEQYFGPGTRLTVT.

This clone was seen only a few times. V gene TRBV30 combines with J gene TRBJ2-7; 8 bases are a match to TRBD2. Trimming removed 4 bases from V and 4 bases from J; junction bases left unmatched: 6. Germline V gives CDR1 GTSNPN, CDR2 SVGIG (reference sequence). The CDR3 spans 13 residues. The CDR3 spells CAWMISGSYEQYF. CDR3 sequence (DNA): TGTGCCTGGATGATAAGCGGGAGTTACGAGCAGTACTTC.

The chain recombines TRBV20-1 with TRBJ1-2, with D perhaps TRBD1 (5 bases). Trimming cost V 5 bases and J 5 bases, with 9 bases left between them. The CDR3 is made up of 11 amino acids. Germline V CDR1 and CDR2: DFQATT, SNEGSKA (reference sequence). CDR3 in amino acids: CSAVRGYGYTF. Written as DNA, the CDR3 is TGCAGTGCTGTGAGGGGATATGGCTACACCTTC.

This clone occurred a few times. The CDR3 reads CASSWGTGPTDTQYF. In DNA form, the CDR3 reads TGTGCCAGCAGCTGGGGGACAGGCCCCACAGATACGCAGTATTTT. The chain has TRBV5-6 and TRBJ2-3; 8 bases line up with TRBD1. V lost 3 bases, J lost 2 bases, and 5 bases stayed unmatched. The CDR3 loop spans 15 amino acids. Germline CDR1 and CDR2: SGHDT and YYEEEE.

Regarding this clone: A far larger clone lies a single base away; this is likely a read error. CDR3: CASSFQETQYF. The CDR3 region has the DNA TGTGCCAGCAGCTTCCAAGAGACCCAGTACTTC. This rearrangement joins TRBV11-3 to TRBJ2-5; D gene uncertain. The V end was cut by 3 bases, the J end by 1 base, with 0 bases between. The V gene's germline CDR1 is SGHNT and CDR2 YENEEA. This CDR3 has 11 amino acids. Based on the CDR3 plus reference TRBV11-3 and TRBJ2-5, the full variable domain is EAGVVQSPRYKIIEKKQPVAFWCNPISGHNTLYWYLQNLGQGPELLIRYENEEAVDDSQLPKDRFSAERLKGVDSTLKIQPAELGDSAVYLCASSFQETQYFGPGTRLLVL.

The chain's CDR3 is CASSSQGKQFF. CDR3 DNA: TGTGCCAGCTCATCACAGGGAAAGCAGTTCTTC. The J gene is TRBJ2-1, the V gene TRBV6-5; weak D call: TRBD1 (6 bases). Between the trimmed V and J ends, which lost 8 bases and 11 bases, there was a span of 13 bases. Germline assignment: CDR1 MNHEY and CDR2 SVGAGI. This CDR3 contains 11 residues.

The chain uses TRBV25-1 and TRBJ2-1; 12 bases line up with TRBD2. The CDR3 consists of 16 residues. Trimming cost V 1 base and J 8 bases; bases outside gene matches: 6. Germline CDR1 MGHDK, CDR2 SYGVNS. CDR3 sequence reads: CASSEFASGRADEQFF. CDR3 nucleotide sequence: TGTGCCAGCAGTGAATTTGCTAGCGGGAGGGCCGATGAGCAGTTCTTC.

Only a few counts were recorded for this clone. The chain couples TRBV20-1 to TRBJ2-5; D uncertain. The length of the CDR3 is 11 residues. Germline CDR1 DFQATT, CDR2 SNEGSKA (reference sequence). Trimming took off 5 bases at V and 4 bases at J, with 8 bases between the two ends. In nucleotides, the CDR3 is TGCAGTGCTCCATTCTCAGAGACCCAGTACTTC. Protein: CSAPFSETQYF.

This clone was picked up a small number of times. J is TRBJ2-7 and V is TRBV9, with a weak D call TRBD1 (5 bases). In germline, CDR1 is SGDLS, CDR2 YYNGEE. V was trimmed by 2 bases and J by 2 bases, leaving 8 bases between them. The CDR3 totals 13 residues. The CDR3 reads CASSVQDTYEQYF. CDR3 bases: TGTGCCAGCAGCGTTCAGGACACCTACGAGCAGTACTTC.

This clone was seen only a few times. Given a far larger clone just one base away, this is likely a sequencing read error. The V call is TRBV7-9, the J call TRBJ2-6, with a tentative D call TRBD1 (6 bases). The CDR3 spans 17 residues. V was clipped by 3 bases and J by 2 bases, with 14 bases between them. CDR1 and CDR2 from the germline V gene are SEHNR and FQNEAQ (reference sequence). CDR3 in amino acids: CASSFGAGGTGANVLTF. The CDR3 DNA follows: TGTGCCAGCAGCTTCGGGGCTGGGGGCACTGGGGCCAACGTCCTGACTTTC.

This rearrangement joins TRBV2 to TRBJ2-6; D gene ambiguous. Trimming took off 5 bases at V and 2 bases at J, with 7 bases between the two ends. This CDR3 has 14 residues. Germline CDR1 SNHLY, CDR2 FYNNEI. CDR3 amino acids: CASSRAAGANVLTF. In DNA form, the CDR3 reads TGTGCCAGCAGTAGGGCAGCTGGGGCCAACGTCCTGACTTTC. Variable domain in full (rest from reference TRBV2 and TRBJ2-6): EPEVTQTPSHQVTQMGQEVILRCVPISNHLYFYWYRQILGQKVEFLVSFYNNEISEKSEIFDDQFSVERPDGSNFTLKIRSTKLEDSAMYFCASSRAAGANVLTFGAGSRLTVL.

This chain joins TRBV29-1 and TRBJ1-2; no firm D call. The CDR3 contains 16 residues. Looked up from germline, CDR1 is SQVTM and CDR2 is ANQGSEA. Trimming stripped 1 base from V and 4 bases from J, with 19 bases between. This chain's CDR3 is CSVEGPFRRDAYGYTF. CDR3 bases: TGCAGCGTTGAAGGCCCTTTTAGACGGGATGCCTATGGCTACACCTTC.

This clone was seen more than once but under ten times. This rearrangement joins TRBV5-1 to TRBJ1-2; D is unclear. This CDR3 is built from 11 residues. V shed 7 bases and J shed 8 bases, with 12 bases lying between them. CDR1 and CDR2 (germline): SGHRS, YFSETQ. In nucleotides, the CDR3 is TGCGCCAGCGGAGAGGGAATGGGCTACACCTTC. This codes for CASGEGMGYTF.

The chain has TRBV29-1 and TRBJ2-4; D not resolved. The V gene's germline CDR1 is SQVTM and CDR2 ANQGSEA. The ends were cut back, 2 bases at V and 0 bases at J, with 11 bases in the middle. This CDR3 contains 15 residues. The CDR3 loop reads CSVERWELAKNIQYF. The CDR3 bases are TGCAGCGTTGAAAGGTGGGAACTAGCCAAAAACATTCAGTACTTC.

This clone has a handful of counts. V and J are TRBV29-1 and TRBJ2-3; possible D gene TRBD2, 6 bases. V lost 6 bases, J lost 3 bases, and 22 bases lay in between. Per the germline V gene, CDR1 is SQVTM and CDR2 is ANQGSEA. This CDR3 is built from 16 residues. CDR3 DNA: TGCAGCGTGGAAAACGGCAGGGAAGGAGGGACAGATACGCAGTATTTT. This gives the protein CSVENGREGGTDTQYF.

This clone was detected many times. The chain employs TRBV4-1 and TRBJ2-4; 10 bases are a match to TRBD2. V shed 2 bases, J shed 3 bases, and the junction held 7 bases outside the gene matches. The CDR3 runs to 17 residues. CDR1 is MGHRA, CDR2 YSYEKL, per germline. CDR3 nucleotide sequence: TGCGCCAGCAGCCAACCTACTAGCGGGATCTTCAAAAACATTCAGTACTTC. This gives the protein CASSQPTSGIFKNIQYF.

This clone was detected only a few times. The rearrangement links TRBV5-1 to TRBJ1-4, with D possibly TRBD1 on 5 matching bases. This CDR3 is built from 13 residues. The V and J ends lost 2 bases and 11 bases respectively, with 13 bases between them. CDR1 is SGHRS, CDR2 YFSETQ, per germline. The chain's CDR3 is CASSFGGSEKLFF. The CDR3 DNA is TGCGCCAGCAGCTTTGGGGGATCGGAGAAACTGTTTTTT.

This clone was counted a few times. The chain joins TRBV7-9 to TRBJ2-3, with TRBD2 matching over 12 bases. Germline V gene sequence: CDR1 SEHNR, CDR2 FQNEAQ (reference sequence). This CDR3 comprises 16 residues. V lost 1 base to trimming and J lost 6 bases; unmatched junction nucleotides: 5. The CDR3 here is CASSLGLAGVSDTQYF. The CDR3 coding sequence is TGTGCCAGCAGCTTAGGACTAGCGGGAGTAAGCGATACGCAGTATTTT.

The chain is built from TRBV7-9 and TRBJ2-7, with D possibly matching TRBD1 (6 bases). This CDR3 is 14 amino acids long. The germline V gene encodes CDR1 SEHNR and CDR2 FQNEAQ (reference sequence). Trimming removed 5 bases at V and 0 bases at J, with 11 bases between. The CDR3 coding sequence is TGTGCCAGCAGCCCACAGGGATACTCCTACGAGCAGTACTTC. Protein sequence: CASSPQGYSYEQYF. The complete variable domain, with remaining parts taken from reference TRBV7-9 and TRBJ2-7, reads DTGVSQNPRHKITKRGQNVTFRCDPISEHNRLYWYRQTLGQGPEFLTYFQNEAQLEKSRLLSDRFSAERPKGSFSTLEIQRTEQGDSAMYLCASSPQGYSYEQYFGPGTRLTVT.

This sequence joins TRBV18 and TRBJ2-3; D uncertain. V lost 0 bases and J 0 bases, leaving 7 bases between the germline ends. Per the germline V gene, CDR1 is KGHSH and CDR2 is LQKENI. The CDR3 loop spans 15 amino acids. The CDR3 DNA reads TGTGCCAGCTCACCACCGTTCAGAAGCACAGATACGCAGTATTTT. Amino acids: CASSPPFRSTDTQYF.